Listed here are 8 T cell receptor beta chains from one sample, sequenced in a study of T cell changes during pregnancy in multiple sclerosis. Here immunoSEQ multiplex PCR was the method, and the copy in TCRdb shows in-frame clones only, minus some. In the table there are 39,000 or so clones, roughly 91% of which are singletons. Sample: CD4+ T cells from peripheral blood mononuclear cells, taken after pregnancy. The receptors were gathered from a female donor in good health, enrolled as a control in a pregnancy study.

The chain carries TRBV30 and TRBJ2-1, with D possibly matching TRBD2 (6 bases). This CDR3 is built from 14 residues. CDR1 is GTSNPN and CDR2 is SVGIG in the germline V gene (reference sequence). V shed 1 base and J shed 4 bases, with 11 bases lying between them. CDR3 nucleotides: TGTGCCTGGAGTGGGGGTAGCGGTTACAATGAGCAGTTCTTC. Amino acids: CAWSGGSGYNEQFF.

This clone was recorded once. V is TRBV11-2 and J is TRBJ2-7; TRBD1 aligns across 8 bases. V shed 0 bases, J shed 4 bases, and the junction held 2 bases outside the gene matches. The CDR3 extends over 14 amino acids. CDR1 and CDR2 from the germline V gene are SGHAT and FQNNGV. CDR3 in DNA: TGTGCCAGCAGCTTAGACAGGGGGCGGTACGAGCAGTACTTC. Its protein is CASSLDRGRYEQYF.

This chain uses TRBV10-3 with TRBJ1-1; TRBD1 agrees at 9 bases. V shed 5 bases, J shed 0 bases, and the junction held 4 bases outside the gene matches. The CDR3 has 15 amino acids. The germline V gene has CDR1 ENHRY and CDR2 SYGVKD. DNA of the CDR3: TGTGCCATCAGTCCCGGGACAGGGATGAACACTGAAGCTTTCTTT. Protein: CAISPGTGMNTEAFF.

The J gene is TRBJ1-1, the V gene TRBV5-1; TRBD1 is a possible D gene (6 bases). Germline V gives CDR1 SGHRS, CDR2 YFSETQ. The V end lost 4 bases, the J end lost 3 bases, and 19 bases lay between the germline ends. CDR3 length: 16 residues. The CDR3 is CASSPLAGGRYTEAFF. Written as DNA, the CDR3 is TGCGCCAGCAGCCCCCTCGCTGGGGGCAGGTACACTGAAGCTTTCTTT.

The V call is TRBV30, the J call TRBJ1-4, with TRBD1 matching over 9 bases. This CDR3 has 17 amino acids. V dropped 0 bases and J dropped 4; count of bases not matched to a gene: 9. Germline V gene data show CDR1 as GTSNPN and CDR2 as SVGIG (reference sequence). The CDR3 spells CAWSVGTGTLINEKLFF. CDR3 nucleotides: TGTGCCTGGAGTGTAGGGACAGGGACGTTGATTAATGAAAAACTGTTTTTT.

CDR3 in DNA: TGTGCCAGCAGCTTAGGGGGCAGCTCTGGAAACACCATATATTTT. Translation: CASSLGGSSGNTIYF. V and J are TRBV7-2 and TRBJ1-3, with D perhaps matching TRBD1 (5 bases). The CDR3 spans 15 residues. Trimming shortened V by 1 base and J by 0 bases, and 7 bases separated the two germline ends. Per germline, CDR1 SGHTA and CDR2 FQGNSA.

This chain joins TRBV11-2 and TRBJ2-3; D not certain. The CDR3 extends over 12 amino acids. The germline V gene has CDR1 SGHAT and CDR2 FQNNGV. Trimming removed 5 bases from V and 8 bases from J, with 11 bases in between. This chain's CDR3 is CASSPLSGTQYF. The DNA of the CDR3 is TGTGCCAGCAGCCCGCTATCCGGTACGCAGTATTTT.

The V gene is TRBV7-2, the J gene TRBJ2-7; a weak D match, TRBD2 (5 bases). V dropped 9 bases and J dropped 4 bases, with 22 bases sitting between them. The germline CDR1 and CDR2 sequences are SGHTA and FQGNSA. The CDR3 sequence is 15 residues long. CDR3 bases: TGTGCCAGTGGACTGGCCTCCGACTCGGGGTACGAGCAGTACTTC. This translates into CASGLASDSGYEQYF.